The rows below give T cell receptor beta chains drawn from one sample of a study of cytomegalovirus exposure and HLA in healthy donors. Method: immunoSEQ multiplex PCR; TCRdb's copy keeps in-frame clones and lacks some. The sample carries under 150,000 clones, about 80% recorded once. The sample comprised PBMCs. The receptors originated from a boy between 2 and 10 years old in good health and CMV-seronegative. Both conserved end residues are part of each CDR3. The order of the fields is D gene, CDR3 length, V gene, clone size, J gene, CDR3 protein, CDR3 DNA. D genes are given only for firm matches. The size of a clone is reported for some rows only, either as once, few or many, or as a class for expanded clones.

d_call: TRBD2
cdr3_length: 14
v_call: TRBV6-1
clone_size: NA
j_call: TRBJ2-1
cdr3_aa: CASSLTSGGNEQFF
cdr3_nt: TGTGCCAGCAGTTTGACTAGCGGGGGCAATGAGCAGTTCTTC

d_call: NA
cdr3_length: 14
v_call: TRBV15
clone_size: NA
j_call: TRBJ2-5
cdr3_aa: CATSRDGGRETQYF
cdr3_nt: TGTGCCACCAGCAGAGATGGGGGCAGAGAGACCCAGTACTTC

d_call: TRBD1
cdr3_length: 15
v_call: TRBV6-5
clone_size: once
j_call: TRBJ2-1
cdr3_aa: CASSYYRGLKNEQFF
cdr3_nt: TGTGCCAGCAGTTACTACAGGGGGTTGAAAAATGAGCAGTTCTTC

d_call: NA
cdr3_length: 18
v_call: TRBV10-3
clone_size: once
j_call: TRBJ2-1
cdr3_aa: CAISEATLRAFSYNEQFF
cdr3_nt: TGTGCCATCAGTGAGGCTACTCTCAGGGCGTTTTCCTACAATGAGCAGTTCTTC

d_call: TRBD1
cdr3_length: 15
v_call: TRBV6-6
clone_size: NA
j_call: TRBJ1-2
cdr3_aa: CASIPGAGQASGYTF
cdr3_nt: TGTGCCAGCATCCCTGGAGCTGGACAGGCGAGTGGCTACACCTTC

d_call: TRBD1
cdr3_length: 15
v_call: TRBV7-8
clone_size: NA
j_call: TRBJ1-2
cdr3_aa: CASSLGTGGGYGYTF
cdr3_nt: TGTGCCAGCAGCTTAGGTACAGGGGGCGGATATGGCTACACCTTC

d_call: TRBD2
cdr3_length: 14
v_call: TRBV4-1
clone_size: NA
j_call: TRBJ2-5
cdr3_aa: CASSRILAEETQYF
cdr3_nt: TGCGCCAGCAGCCGCATCCTAGCGGAAGAGACCCAGTACTTC

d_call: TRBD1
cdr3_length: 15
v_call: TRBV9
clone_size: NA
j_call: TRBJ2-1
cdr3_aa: CASSVEGTDYNEQFF
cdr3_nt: TGTGCCAGCAGCGTAGAGGGGACAGATTACAATGAGCAGTTCTTC

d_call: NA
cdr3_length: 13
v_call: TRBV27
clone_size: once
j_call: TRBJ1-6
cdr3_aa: CASSLVLDSPLHF
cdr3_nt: TGTGCCAGCAGTTTGGTACTGGATTCACCCCTCCACTTT

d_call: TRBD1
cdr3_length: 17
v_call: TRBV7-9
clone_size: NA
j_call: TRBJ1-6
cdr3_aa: CASSSGTGGFYNSPLHF
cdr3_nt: TGTGCCAGCAGCTCAGGGACAGGGGGCTTCTATAATTCACCCCTCCACTTT

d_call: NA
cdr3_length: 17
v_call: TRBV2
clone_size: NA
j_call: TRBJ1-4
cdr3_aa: CASSVQDRRSTNEKLFF
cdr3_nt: TGTGCCAGCAGTGTCCAGGACAGAAGATCAACTAATGAAAAACTGTTTTTT

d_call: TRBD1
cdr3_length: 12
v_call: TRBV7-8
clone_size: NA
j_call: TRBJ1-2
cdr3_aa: CASSPDRGGYTF
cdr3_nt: TGTGCCAGCAGCCCGGACAGGGGCGGCTACACCTTC

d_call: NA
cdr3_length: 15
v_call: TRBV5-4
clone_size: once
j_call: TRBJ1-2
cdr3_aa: CASSMWGGINYGYTF
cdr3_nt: TGTGCCAGCAGCATGTGGGGGGGTATAAACTATGGCTACACCTTC

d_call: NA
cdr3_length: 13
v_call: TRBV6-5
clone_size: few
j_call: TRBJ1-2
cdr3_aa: CASSRGEGDGYTF
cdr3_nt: TGTGCCAGCAGTCGGGGGGAAGGGGATGGCTACACCTTC

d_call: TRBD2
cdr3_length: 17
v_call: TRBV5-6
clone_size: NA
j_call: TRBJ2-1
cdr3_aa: CASSLGTSGGKYNEQFF
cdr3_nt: TGTGCCAGCAGCTTGGGGACTAGCGGGGGTAAATACAATGAGCAGTTCTTC

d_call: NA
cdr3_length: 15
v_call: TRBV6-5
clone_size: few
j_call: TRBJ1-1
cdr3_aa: CASTPYNRRNTEAFF
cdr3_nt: TGTGCCAGCACTCCCTATAACAGGAGGAACACTGAAGCTTTCTTT

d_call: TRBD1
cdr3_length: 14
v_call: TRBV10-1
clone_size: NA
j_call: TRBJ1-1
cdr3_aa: CASSETLDRGEAFF
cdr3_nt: TGCGCCAGCAGTGAGACACTCGACAGGGGCGAAGCTTTCTTT

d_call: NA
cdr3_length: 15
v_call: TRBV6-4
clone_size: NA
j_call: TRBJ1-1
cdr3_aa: CASSEGAGESAEAFF
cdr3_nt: TGTGCCAGCAGTGAAGGGGCAGGGGAGAGCGCTGAAGCTTTTTTT

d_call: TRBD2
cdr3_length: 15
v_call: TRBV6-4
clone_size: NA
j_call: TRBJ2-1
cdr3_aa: CASSDGTSGYNEQFF
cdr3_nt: TGTGCCAGCAGTGACGGGACTAGCGGGTACAATGAGCAGTTCTTC

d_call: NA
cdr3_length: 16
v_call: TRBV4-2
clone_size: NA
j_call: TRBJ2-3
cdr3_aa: CASSQPRGGSTDTQYF
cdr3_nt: TGTGCCAGCAGCCAACCTCGTGGGGGCAGCACAGATACGCAGTATTTT

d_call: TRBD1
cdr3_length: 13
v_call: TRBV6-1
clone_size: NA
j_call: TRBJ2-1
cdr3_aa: CASTRRQGGEQFF
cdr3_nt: TGTGCCAGCACCCGGAGACAGGGCGGTGAGCAGTTCTTC

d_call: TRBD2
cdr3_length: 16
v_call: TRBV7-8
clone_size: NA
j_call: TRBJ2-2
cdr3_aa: CASSLLAVSNTGELFF
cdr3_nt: TGTGCCAGCAGCTTGCTAGCGGTCTCGAACACCGGGGAGCTGTTTTTT

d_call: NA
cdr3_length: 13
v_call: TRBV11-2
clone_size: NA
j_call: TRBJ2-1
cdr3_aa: CASSRVQGNEQFF
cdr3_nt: TGTGCCAGCAGCCGAGTACAGGGCAATGAGCAGTTCTTC

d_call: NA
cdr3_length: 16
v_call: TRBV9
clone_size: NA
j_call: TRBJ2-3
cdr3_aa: CASSVESGLDTDTQYF
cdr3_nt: TGTGCCAGCAGCGTAGAATCGGGACTTGACACAGATACGCAGTATTTT

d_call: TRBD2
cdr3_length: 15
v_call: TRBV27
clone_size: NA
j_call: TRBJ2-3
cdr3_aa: CASSFAGGSTDTQYF
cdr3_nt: TGTGCCAGCAGTTTCGCGGGGGGGAGCACAGATACGCAGTATTTT

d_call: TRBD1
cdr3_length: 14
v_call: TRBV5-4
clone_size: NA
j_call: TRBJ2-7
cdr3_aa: CASSTGTGFYEQYF
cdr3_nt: TGTGCCAGCAGCACCGGGACAGGGTTCTACGAGCAGTACTTC

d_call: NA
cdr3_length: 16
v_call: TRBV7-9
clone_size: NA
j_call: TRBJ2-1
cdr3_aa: CSSSLALDFYINEQFF
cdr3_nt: TGTTCCAGCAGCTTAGCTTTGGACTTCTACATCAATGAGCAGTTCTTC

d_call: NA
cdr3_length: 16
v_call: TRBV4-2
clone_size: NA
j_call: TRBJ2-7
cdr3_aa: CASSQDLGAISYEQYF
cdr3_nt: TGTGCCAGCAGCCAAGATCTGGGAGCGATATCCTACGAGCAGTACTTC

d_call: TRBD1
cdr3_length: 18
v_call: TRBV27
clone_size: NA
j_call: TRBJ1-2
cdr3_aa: CASSLSWDRGLANYGYTF
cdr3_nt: TGTGCCAGCAGTTTATCATGGGACAGGGGGCTGGCTAACTATGGCTACACCTTC

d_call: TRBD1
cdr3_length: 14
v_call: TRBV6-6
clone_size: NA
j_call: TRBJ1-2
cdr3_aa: CASSYSRQGAGYTF
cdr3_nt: TGTGCCAGCAGTTACTCGAGACAGGGTGCTGGCTACACCTTC

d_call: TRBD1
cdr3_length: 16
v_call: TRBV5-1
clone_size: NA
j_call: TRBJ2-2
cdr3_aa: CASSRQGQLPTGELFF
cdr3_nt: TGCGCCAGCAGCCGCCAGGGACAGCTACCCACCGGGGAGCTGTTTTTT

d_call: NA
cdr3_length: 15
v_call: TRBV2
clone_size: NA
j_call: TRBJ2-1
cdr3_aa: CASSRSAGSYNEQFF
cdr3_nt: TGTGCCAGCAGTAGGTCGGCAGGGTCCTACAATGAGCAGTTCTTC

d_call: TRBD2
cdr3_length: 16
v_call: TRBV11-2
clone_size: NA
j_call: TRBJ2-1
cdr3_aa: CASSLGGWQFDNEQFF
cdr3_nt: TGTGCCAGCAGTTTGGGGGGGTGGCAGTTTGACAATGAGCAGTTCTTC

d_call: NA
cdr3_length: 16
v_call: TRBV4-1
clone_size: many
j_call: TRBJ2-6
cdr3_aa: CASSQETGSGANVLTF
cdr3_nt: TGCGCCAGCAGCCAAGAAACGGGCTCTGGGGCCAACGTCCTGACTTTC

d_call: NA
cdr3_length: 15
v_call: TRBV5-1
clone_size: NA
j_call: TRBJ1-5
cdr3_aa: CASSPAGGANQPQHF
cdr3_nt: TGCGCCAGCAGCCCAGCCGGCGGAGCCAATCAGCCCCAGCATTTT

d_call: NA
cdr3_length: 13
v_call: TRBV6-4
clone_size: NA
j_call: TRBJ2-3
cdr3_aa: CASSPRGTDTQYF
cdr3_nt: TGTGCCAGCAGTCCGCGGGGCACAGATACGCAGTATTTT

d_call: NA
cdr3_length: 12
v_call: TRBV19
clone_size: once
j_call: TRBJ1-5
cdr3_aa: CASNIFNQPQHF
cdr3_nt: TGTGCCAGTAACATTTTCAATCAGCCCCAGCATTTT

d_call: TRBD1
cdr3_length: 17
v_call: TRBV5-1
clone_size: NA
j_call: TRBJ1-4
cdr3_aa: CASSLRGQGVTNEKLFF
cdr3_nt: TGCGCCAGCAGCTTGAGGGGGCAGGGGGTAACTAATGAAAAACTGTTTTTT

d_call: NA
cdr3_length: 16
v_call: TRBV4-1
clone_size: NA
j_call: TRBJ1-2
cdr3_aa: CASSQSSDSYNYGYTF
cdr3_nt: TGCGCCAGCAGCCAAAGTTCGGACAGTTATAACTATGGCTACACCTTC

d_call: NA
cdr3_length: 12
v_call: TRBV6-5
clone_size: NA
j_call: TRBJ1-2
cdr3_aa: CASSYSGDGYTF
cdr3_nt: TGTGCCAGCAGTTACTCCGGGGATGGCTACACCTTC

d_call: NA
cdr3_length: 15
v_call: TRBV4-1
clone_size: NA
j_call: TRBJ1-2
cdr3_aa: CASSAGPSAVYGYTF
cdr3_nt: TGCGCCAGCAGCGCGGGACCATCAGCAGTCTATGGCTACACCTTC

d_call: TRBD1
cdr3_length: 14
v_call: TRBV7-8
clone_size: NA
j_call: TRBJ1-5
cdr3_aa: CASSFTGGNQPQHF
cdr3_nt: TGTGCCAGCAGCTTCACAGGGGGCAATCAGCCCCAGCATTTT

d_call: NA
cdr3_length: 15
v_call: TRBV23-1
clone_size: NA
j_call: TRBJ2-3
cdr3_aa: CASSHRVLQGKTQYF
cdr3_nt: TGCGCCAGCAGTCATCGGGTCCTGCAGGGAAAGACGCAGTATTTT

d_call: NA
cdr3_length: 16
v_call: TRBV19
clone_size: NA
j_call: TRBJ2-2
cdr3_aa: CASSIQAGTNTGELFF
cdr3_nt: TGTGCCAGTAGTATACAGGCGGGAACGAACACCGGGGAGCTGTTTTTT

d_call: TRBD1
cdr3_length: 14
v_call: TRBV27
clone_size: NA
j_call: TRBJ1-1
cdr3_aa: CASSTDRGTTEAFF
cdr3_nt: TGTGCCAGCAGCACAGACAGGGGGACCACTGAAGCTTTCTTT

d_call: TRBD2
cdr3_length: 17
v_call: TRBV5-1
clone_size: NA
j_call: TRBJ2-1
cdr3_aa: CASSLATSGRKGNEQFF
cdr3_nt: TGCGCCAGCAGCTTGGCCACTAGCGGGAGGAAGGGGAATGAGCAGTTCTTC

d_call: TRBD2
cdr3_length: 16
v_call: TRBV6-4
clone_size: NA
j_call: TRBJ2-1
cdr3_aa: CASSDSASGGHNEQFF
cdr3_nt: TGTGCCAGCAGTGACTCGGCTAGCGGGGGGCACAATGAGCAGTTCTTC

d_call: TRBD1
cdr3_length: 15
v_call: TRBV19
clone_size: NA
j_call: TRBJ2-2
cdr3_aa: CASRTGVTNTGELFF
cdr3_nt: TGTGCCAGTAGGACAGGGGTAACGAACACCGGGGAGCTGTTTTTT

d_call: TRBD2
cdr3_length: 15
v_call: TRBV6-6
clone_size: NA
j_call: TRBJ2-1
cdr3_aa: CASSSTSGRSNEQFF
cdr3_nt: TGTGCCAGCAGTTCGACTAGCGGGAGGTCCAATGAGCAGTTCTTC

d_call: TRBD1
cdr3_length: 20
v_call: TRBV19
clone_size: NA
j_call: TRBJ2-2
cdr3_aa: CASSILGSGQGAVNTGELFF
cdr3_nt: TGTGCCAGTAGTATACTGGGTTCAGGACAGGGGGCCGTTAACACCGGGGAGCTGTTTTTT

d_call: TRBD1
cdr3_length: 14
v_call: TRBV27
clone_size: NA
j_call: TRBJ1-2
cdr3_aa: CASSPRTGLHGYTF
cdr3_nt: TGTGCCAGCAGCCCAAGGACAGGGTTACACGGCTACACCTTC

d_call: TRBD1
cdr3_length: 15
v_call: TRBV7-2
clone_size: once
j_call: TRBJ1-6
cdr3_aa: CASSSATGDNSPLHF
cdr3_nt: TGTGCCAGCAGCTCAGCTACAGGGGATAATTCACCCCTCCACTTT

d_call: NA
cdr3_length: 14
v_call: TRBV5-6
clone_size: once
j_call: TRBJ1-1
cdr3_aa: CASSLAGFGTEAFF
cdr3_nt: TGTGCCAGCAGCCTAGCGGGGTTTGGCACTGAAGCTTTCTTT

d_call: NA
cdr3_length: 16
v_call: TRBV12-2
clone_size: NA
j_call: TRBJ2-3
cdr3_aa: CASRFAKGAITDTQYF
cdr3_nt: NA

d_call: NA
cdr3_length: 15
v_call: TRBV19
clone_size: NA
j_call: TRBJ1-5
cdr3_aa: CASSPQDNSNQPQHF
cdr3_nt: TGTGCCAGTAGTCCCCAGGACAATAGCAATCAGCCCCAGCATTTT